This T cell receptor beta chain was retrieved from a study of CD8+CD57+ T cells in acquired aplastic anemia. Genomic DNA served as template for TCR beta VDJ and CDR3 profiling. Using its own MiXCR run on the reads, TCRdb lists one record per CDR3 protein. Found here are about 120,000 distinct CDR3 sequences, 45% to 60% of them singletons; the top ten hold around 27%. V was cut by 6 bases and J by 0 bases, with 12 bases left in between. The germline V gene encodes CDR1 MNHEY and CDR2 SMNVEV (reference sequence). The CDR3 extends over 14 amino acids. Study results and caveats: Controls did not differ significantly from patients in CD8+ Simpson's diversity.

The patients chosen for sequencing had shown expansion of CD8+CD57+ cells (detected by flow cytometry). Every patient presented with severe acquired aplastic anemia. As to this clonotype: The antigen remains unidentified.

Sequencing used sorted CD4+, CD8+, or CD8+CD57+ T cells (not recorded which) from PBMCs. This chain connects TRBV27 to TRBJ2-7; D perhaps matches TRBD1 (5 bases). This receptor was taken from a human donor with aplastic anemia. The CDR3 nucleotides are TGTGCCAGCAGATTCGACAGAAACTCCTACGAGCAGTACTTC. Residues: CASRFDRNSYEQYF.